The sequence of this TCR beta chain was determined in a study of blood T cell repertoires in COVID-19. Study-level information: COVID-19 samples from acute and convalescent phases originated in the United States, Italy and Spain. The cDNA or gDNA used as material had been derived from T cells, B-cell-depleted T cells, or PBMCs.

The CDR3 loop spans 17 amino acids. V trimming: 3 bases; J trimming: 1 base; junction bases outside the gene matches: 6. Germline CDR1 is SGHVS and CDR2 is FNYEAQ. Study processing details: Amplification of reference gene primers provided the estimated nucleated cell counts. Sequencing was performed with immunoSEQ multiplex PCR; in TCRdb, only in-frame clones are kept and a portion is missing. V and J calls and clone size are copied from that table; D and trimming were computed from the DNA. The profile shows under 300,000 clones, about 88% of them singletons. The sequence derives from a middle-aged woman who had recovered from COVID-19. Material for sequencing was peripheral blood. This chain uses TRBV7-6 with TRBJ2-1; 10 positions match TRBD2. The CDR3: CASSLRLAGFSYNEQFF. The CDR3 DNA reads as TGTGCCAGCAGCTTGAGACTAGCGGGCTTTTCCTACAATGAGCAGTTCTTC.